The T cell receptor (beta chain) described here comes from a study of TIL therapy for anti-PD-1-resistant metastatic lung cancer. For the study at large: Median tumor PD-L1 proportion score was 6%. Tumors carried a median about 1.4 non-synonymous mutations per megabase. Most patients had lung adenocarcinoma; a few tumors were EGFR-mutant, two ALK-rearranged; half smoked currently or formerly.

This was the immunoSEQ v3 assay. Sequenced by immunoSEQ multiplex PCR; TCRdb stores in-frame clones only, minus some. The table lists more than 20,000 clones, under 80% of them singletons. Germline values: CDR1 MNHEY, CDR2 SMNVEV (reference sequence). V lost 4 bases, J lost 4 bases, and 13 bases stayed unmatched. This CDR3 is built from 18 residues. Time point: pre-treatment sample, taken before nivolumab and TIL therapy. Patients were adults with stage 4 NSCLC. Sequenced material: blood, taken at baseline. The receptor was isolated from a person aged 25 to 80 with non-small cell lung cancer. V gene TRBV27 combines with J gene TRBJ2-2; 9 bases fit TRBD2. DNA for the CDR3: TGTGCCAGCAGTTCCCCCTGGGCGGGAGGGGCTGGCACCGGGGAGCTGTTTTTT. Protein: CASSSPWAGGAGTGELFF.